The present TCR beta chain was sequenced within a study of T cells after yellow fever vaccination. Study-level results: Re-detected after boosting: most primary clones, 96% of CD4 and roughly 88% of CD8. It was the secondary response that reached its peak faster, day 5 versus 15, but it was weaker.

Comments on this clonotype: Its antigen remains unknown.

TCR cDNA, made by 5'RACE template switching, carried an added universal primer site and UMIs. TCRdb re-derived calls from the 5' RACE reads in MiXCR, one entry per CDR3 protein. The table includes hundreds of thousands of distinct CDR3 sequences, approximately 15% detected once. V was shortened by 8 bases and J by 7 bases, with 21 bases between the two germline ends. Germline values: CDR1 DFQATT, CDR2 SNEGSKA (reference sequence). The CDR3 totals 14 residues. This TCR was sampled from a man aged 25 to 40 who received the YFV17D yellow fever vaccine. This chain links TRBV20-1 with TRBJ2-1; the D gene could be TRBD1 or TRBD2 (5 bases each). The material was PBMCs, obtained on the day of the yellow fever booster vaccination. CDR3 residues: CSLTGDRVRNEQFF. CDR3 sequence (DNA): TGCAGTCTCACTGGGGACCGCGTGAGGAATGAGCAGTTCTTC.